This note documents a single TCR beta chain sequence. The antigen remains undetermined. Sequencing used immunoSEQ multiplex PCR; TCRdb keeps in-frame clones, though not all of them. The table shows about 73,000 clones, with roughly 90% occurring only once. The entry originates in a study of graft-versus-host responses after intestinal transplantation. Study information: In this cohort, recipients had multivisceral, liver-intestinal, or isolated intestinal transplants. Once they had received anti-thymocyte globulin induction, all recipients took tacrolimus and steroids for three to four years.

Study-level findings and limits: Subjects displaying graft-donor T cell macrochimerism possessed elevated graft-versus-host to host-versus-graft clonal ratios inside allografts. Early declines in HvG clones that occurred post-transplant were associated with peak circulating GvH clone levels.

The TCR comes from a human donor who was the organ donor for an intestinal transplant. The material sequenced was unstimulated CD8+ T cells sorted from spleen or lymph node cells, taken before transplant.

The CDR3 coding sequence is TGTGCCAGCAGTGAAGAGACAGGGGGCTCCTACAATGAGCAGTTCTTC. Its translation: CASSEETGGSYNEQFF. This chain uses TRBV6-1 with TRBJ2-1; 9 nucleotides agree with TRBD1. Unmatched junction bases numbered 1, after V lost 1 base and J lost 0 bases. In germline, CDR1 is MNHNS, CDR2 SASEGT. This CDR3 has 16 amino acids.